This T cell receptor (beta chain) was captured in a study of T cells in localized non-small cell lung cancer. Clones were sequenced by immunoSEQ multiplex PCR, and TCRdb holds only the in-frame ones, with some missing. The sample yields 15,000 to 25,000 clones, around nine tenths seen once. General study points: There were a median roughly 61 of the top 100 tumor clones appearing in adjacent lung. Adjacent uninvolved lung tissue had the highest T cell clonality, exceeding tumor.

Of note for this clone: The target antigen is unknown.

The length of the CDR3 is 13 residues. Trimming removed 5 bases from V and 2 bases from J, with 9 bases in between. Per germline, CDR1 SGHTA and CDR2 FQGNSA. The V gene is TRBV7-2, the J gene TRBJ1-2; the D is unclear. The source of this sequence is a male donor at least 60 years old with stage I squamous cell lung carcinoma. This sample comprised peripheral blood, obtained before any cancer treatment. CDR3 coding DNA: TGTGCCAGCAGCCAAGACGGAAACTATGGCTACACCTTC. Amino acid sequence: CASSQDGNYGYTF.